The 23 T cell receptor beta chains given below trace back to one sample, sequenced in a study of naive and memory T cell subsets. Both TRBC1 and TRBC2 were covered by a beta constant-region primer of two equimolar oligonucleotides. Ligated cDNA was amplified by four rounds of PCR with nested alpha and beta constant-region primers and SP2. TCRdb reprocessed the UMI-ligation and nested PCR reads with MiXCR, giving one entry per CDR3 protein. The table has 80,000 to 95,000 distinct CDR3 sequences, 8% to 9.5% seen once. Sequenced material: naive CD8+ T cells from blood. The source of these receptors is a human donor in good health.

The CDR3: CSARDFREGYGYTF. DNA for the CDR3: TGCAGTGCTAGAGACTTCAGGGAGGGCTATGGCTACACCTTC. V gene TRBV20-1 combines with J gene TRBJ1-2, with TRBD1 as a possible D gene (5 bases). Germline-derived CDR1 and CDR2 are DFQATT and SNEGSKA (reference sequence). The CDR3 consists of 14 residues. V lost 0 bases to trimming and J lost 4 bases, with 12 bases between them.

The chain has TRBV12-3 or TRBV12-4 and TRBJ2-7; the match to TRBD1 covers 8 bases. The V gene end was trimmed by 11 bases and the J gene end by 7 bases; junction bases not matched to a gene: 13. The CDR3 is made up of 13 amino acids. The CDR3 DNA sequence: TGTGCCGGTAAGGACAGGGAGAGACATGAGCAGTACTTC. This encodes CAGKDRERHEQYF.

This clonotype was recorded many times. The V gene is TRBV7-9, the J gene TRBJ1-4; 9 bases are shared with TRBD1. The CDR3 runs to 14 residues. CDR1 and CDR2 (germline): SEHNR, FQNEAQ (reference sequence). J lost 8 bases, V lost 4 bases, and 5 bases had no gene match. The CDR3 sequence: CASSWTGEGEKLFF. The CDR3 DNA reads TGTGCCAGCAGCTGGACAGGGGAGGGGGAAAAACTGTTTTTT.

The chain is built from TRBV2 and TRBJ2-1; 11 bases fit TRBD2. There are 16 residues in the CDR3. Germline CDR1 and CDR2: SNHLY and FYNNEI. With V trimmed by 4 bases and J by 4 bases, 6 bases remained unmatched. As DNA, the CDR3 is TGTGCCAGCAGTGTGGTAGCGGGAGGGCTTTACAATGAGCAGTTCTTC. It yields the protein CASSVVAGGLYNEQFF.

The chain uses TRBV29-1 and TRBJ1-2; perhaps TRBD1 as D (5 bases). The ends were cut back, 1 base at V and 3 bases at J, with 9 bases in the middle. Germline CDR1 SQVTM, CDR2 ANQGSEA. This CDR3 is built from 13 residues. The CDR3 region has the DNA TGCAGCGTTGAAGGGGGCGAGGACTATGGCTACACCTTC. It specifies CSVEGGEDYGYTF.

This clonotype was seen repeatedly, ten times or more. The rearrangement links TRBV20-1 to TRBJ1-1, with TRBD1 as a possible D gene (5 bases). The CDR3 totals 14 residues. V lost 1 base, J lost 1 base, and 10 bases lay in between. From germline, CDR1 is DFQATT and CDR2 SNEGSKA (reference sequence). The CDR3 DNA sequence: TGCAGTGCTAGAGTCGTAGACAGGAACACTGAAGCTTTCTTT. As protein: CSARVVDRNTEAFF.

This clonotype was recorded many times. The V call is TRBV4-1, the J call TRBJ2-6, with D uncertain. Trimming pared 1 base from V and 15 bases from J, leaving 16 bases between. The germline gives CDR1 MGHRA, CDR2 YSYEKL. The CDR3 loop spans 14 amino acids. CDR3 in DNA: TGCGCCAGCAGCCAAGGTCCCGGCCCCACCTCCCTGACTTTC. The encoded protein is CASSQGPGPTSLTF.

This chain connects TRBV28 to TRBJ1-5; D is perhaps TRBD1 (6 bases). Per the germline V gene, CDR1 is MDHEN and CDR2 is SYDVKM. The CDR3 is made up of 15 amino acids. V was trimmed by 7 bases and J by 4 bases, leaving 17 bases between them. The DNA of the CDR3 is TGTGCCAGCATCTACGGGGGGGGCCGGAATCAGCCCCAGCATTTT. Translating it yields CASIYGGGRNQPQHF. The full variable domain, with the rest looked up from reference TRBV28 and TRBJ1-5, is DVKVTQSSRYLVKRTGEKVFLECVQDMDHENMFWYRQDPGLGLRLIYFSYDVKMKEKGDIPEGYSVSREKKERFSLILESASTNQTSMYLCASIYGGGRNQPQHFGDGTRLSIL.

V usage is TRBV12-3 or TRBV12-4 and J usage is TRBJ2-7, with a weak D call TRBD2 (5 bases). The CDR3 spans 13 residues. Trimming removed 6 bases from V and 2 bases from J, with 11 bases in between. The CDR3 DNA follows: TGTGCCAGCAGCCCGAGCGGTACCTACGAGCAGTACTTC. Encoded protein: CASSPSGTYEQYF.

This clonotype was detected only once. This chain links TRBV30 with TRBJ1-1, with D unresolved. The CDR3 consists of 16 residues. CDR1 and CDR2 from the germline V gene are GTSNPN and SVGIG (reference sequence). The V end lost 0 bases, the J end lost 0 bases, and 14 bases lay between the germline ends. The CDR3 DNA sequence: TGTGCCTGGAGTGTATCATTGCGGATATTGAACACTGAAGCTTTCTTT. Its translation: CAWSVSLRILNTEAFF.

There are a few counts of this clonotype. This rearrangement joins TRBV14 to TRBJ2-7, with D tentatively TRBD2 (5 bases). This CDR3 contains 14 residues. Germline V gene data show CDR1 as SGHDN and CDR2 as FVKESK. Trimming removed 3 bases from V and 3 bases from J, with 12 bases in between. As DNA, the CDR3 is TGTGCCAGCAGCCAGTCCGACCGGGACTACGAGCAGTACTTC. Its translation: CASSQSDRDYEQYF.

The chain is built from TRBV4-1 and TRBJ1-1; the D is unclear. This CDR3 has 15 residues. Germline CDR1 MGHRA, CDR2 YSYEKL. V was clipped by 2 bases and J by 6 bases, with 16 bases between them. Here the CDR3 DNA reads TGCGCCAGCAGCCAAATTACGGGCCCCGAAGCTGAAGCTTTCTTT. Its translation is CASSQITGPEAEAFF.

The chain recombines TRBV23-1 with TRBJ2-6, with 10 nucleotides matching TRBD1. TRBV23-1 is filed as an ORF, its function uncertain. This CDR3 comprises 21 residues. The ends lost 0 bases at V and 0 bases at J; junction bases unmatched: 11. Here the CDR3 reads CASSQSPRPGQGSSGANVLTF. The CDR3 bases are TGCGCCAGCAGTCAATCCCCCCGGCCGGGACAGGGGAGCTCTGGGGCCAACGTCCTGACTTTC.

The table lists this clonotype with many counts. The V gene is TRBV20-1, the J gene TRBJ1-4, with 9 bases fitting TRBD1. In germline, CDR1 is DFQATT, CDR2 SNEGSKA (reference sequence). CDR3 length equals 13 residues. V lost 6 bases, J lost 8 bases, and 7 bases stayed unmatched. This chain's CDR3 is CSATGQGWEKLFF. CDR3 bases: TGCAGTGCAACAGGACAGGGGTGGGAAAAACTGTTTTTT.

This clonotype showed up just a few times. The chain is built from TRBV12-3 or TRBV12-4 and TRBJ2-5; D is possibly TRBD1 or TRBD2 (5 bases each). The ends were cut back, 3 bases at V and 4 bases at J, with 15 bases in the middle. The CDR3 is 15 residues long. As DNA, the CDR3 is TGTGCCAGCAGTTTCTCGGGACCGGACCGAGAGACCCAGTACTTC. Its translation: CASSFSGPDRETQYF.

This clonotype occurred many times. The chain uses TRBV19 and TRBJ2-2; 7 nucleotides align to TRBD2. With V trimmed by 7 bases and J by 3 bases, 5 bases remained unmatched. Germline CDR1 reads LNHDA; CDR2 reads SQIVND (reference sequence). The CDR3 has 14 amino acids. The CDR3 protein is CASTRTSYTGELFF. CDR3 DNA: TGTGCCAGTACCCGGACTAGTTACACCGGGGAGCTGTTTTTT.

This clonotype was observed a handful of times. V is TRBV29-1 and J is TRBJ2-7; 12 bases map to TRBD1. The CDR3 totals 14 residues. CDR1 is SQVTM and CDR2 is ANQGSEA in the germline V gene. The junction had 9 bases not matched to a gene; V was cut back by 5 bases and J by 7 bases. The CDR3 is CSVIKGQGAGEQYF. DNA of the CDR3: TGCAGCGTTATCAAGGGACAGGGGGCGGGGGAGCAGTACTTC.

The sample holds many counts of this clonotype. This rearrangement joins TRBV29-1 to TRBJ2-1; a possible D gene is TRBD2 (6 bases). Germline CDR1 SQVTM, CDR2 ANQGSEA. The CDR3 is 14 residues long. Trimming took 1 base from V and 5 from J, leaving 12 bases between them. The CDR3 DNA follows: TGCAGCGTTGAAGGTGGGACTTATGACAATGAGCAGTTCTTC. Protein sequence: CSVEGGTYDNEQFF.

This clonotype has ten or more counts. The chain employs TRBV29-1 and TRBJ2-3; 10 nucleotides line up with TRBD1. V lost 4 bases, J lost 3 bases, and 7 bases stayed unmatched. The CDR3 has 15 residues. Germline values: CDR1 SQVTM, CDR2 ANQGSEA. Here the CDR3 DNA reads TGCAGCGTTGGGGAGACAGGGGGCAGGACAGATACGCAGTATTTT. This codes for CSVGETGGRTDTQYF.

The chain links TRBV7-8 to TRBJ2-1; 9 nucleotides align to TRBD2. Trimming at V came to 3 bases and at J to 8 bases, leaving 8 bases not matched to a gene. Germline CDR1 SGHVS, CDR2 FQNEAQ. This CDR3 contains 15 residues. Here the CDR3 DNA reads TGTGCCAGCAGCTTGCGGGGGGGTAGCCCGCATGAGCAGTTCTTC. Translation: CASSLRGGSPHEQFF.

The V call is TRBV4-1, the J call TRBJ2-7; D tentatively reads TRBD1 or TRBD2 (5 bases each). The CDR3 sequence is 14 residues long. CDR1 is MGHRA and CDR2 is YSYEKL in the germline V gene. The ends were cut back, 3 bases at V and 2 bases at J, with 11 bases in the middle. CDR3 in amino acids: CASSHRGTAYEQYF. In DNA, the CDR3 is TGCGCCAGCAGCCACCGTGGGACCGCCTACGAGCAGTACTTC.

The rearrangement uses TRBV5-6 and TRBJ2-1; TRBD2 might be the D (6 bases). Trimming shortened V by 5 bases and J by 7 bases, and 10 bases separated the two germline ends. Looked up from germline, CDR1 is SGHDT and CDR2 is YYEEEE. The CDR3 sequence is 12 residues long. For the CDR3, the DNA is TGTGCCAGCAGTTTTGCGGGGAATGAGCAGTTCTTC. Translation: CASSFAGNEQFF.

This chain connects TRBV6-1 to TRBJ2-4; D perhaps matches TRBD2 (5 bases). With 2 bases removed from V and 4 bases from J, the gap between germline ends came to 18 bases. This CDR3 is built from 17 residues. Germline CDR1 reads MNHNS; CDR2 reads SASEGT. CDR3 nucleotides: TGTGCCAGCAGTGAATGGTGGGGAGCAGTGGATAAAAACATTCAGTACTTC. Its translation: CASSEWWGAVDKNIQYF.